This TCR beta chain was identified during a study of cytomegalovirus exposure and HLA in healthy donors. The overall study: The use of the same platform for the 120 validation repertoires and the 550 to 700 first-cohort repertoires was reported by a later analysis.

Study-level findings and limits: Diagnosis of cytomegalovirus status made by the classifier reportedly showed high specificity and sensitivity.

As regards this clone: Its antigen is still unknown.

Sequenced by immunoSEQ multiplex PCR; TCRdb stores in-frame clones only, minus some. The profile shows 140,000 to 150,000 clones, roughly 87% of them singletons. The specimen sequenced was PBMCs. The clonotype comes from a man aged 18 to 35 in good health and CMV-seropositive.

Here the CDR3 DNA reads TGTGCCAGCAGGGACACAGGGACCAATTCACCCCTCCACTTT. It codes for CASRDTGTNSPLHF. V gene TRBV5-6 combines with J gene TRBJ1-6; D is perhaps TRBD1 (6 bases). With 5 bases removed from V and 7 bases from J, the gap between germline ends came to 13 bases. The CDR3 covers 14 residues. Germline V gene data show CDR1 as SGHDT and CDR2 as YYEEEE.